The next 28 T cell receptor beta chains were all read from a single sample in a study of blood T cell repertoires in COVID-19 (dated by TCRdb to about 2020). Library preparation was by the immunoSEQ multiplex PCR assay. TCRdb retrieved this table from immuneACCESS and kept in-frame rearrangements only. Not all clones are present; in checked studies, unresolved V genes account for under half, and no reason is known for the remainder. For this sample there are 310,000 or so clones; 70% to 90% appear just once. The ten top clones hold roughly 6.3% of the sample. The sequenced sample was PBMCs or T cells enriched from blood (not recorded which). Every receptor here comes from a woman in her 40s who had recovered from COVID-19.

J is TRBJ2-7 and V is TRBV19, with D tentatively TRBD1 (6 bases). V gave up 6 bases and J gave up 6 bases, with 18 bases separating them. The CDR3 has 14 residues. Germline CDR1 reads LNHDA; CDR2 reads SQIVND (reference sequence). CDR3 sequence (DNA): TGTGCCAGTAGGGGCTTACTACAGGGTGGCGAGCAGTACTTC. Residues: CASRGLLQGGEQYF.

V gene TRBV11-1 combines with J gene TRBJ2-5; 8 nucleotides agree with TRBD1. The CDR3 runs 14 residues. J lost 4 bases, V lost 5 bases, and 6 bases had no gene match. Germline values: CDR1 SGHAT, CDR2 FQDESV (reference sequence). CDR3 amino acids: CASSPGQVRETQYF. The CDR3 DNA reads as TGTGCCAGCAGCCCGGGACAGGTCCGAGAGACCCAGTACTTC. The complete variable domain, with remaining parts taken from reference TRBV11-1 and TRBJ2-5, reads EAEVAQSPRYKITEKSQAVAFWCDPISGHATLYWYRQILGQGPELLVQFQDESVVDDSQLPKDRFSAERLKGVDSTLKIQPAELGDSAMYLCASSPGQVRETQYFGPGTRLLVL.

The genes are TRBV28 and TRBJ1-5; no definite D call. Trimming stripped 3 bases from V and 4 bases from J, with 13 bases between. Germline values: CDR1 MDHEN, CDR2 SYDVKM. CDR3 length: 15 residues. The CDR3 nucleotides read TGTGCCAGCAGTTTGGTCCGAGGTGAGAATCAGCCCCAGCATTTT. This translates into CASSLVRGENQPQHF.

This clone was observed a handful of times. This chain connects TRBV24-1 to TRBJ2-2; 9 bases map to TRBD2. This CDR3 has 17 amino acids. J lost 6 bases, V lost 3 bases, and 10 bases had no gene match. CDR1 and CDR2 (germline): KGHDR, SFDVKD. The CDR3, as DNA: TGTGCCACCAGTGATATGGGCTCCGGCGGGGGGGCCGGGGAGCTGTTTTTT. This translates into CATSDMGSGGGAGELFF.

This clone was observed a few times. The chain links TRBV10-1 to TRBJ2-1, with 9 bases identical to TRBD2. J lost 6 bases, V lost 1 base, and 4 bases had no gene match. The CDR3 runs 15 residues. Germline-derived CDR1 and CDR2 are WNHNN and SYGVQD (reference sequence). DNA of the CDR3: TGCGCCAGCAGTGAGTTACCTAGCGGGATCAATGAGCAGTTCTTC. Its translation: CASSELPSGINEQFF.

The chain links TRBV24-1 to TRBJ1-5; D might be TRBD1 (5 bases). The ends were cut back, 8 bases at V and 6 bases at J, with 19 bases in the middle. The CDR3 is 15 amino acids. Germline CDR1 and CDR2: KGHDR and SFDVKD. CDR3 sequence: CATTPKGREGQPQHF. The CDR3, as DNA: TGTGCCACCACCCCTAAAGGCAGGGAGGGTCAGCCCCAGCATTTT.

This clone was counted once. This sequence joins TRBV19 and TRBJ2-6; D is undetermined. Trimming took 10 bases from V and 2 from J, leaving 15 bases between them. This CDR3 is 15 amino acids long. Germline assignment: CDR1 LNHDA and CDR2 SQIVND (reference sequence). The CDR3 sequence: CATATGQTGANVLTF. CDR3 nucleotide sequence: TGTGCCACCGCCACGGGTCAAACTGGGGCCAACGTCCTGACTTTC.

The chain uses TRBV28 and TRBJ2-7, with TRBD1 matching over 9 bases. The CDR3 has 13 amino acids. The germline CDR1 and CDR2 sequences are MDHEN and SYDVKM. V shed 5 bases and J 12 bases; nucleotides not matched to a gene: 11. The CDR3 bases are TGTGCCAGCAGTCCGGGACAGGGACTTCGGGCGTACTTC. Translating gives CASSPGQGLRAYF.

The chain is built from TRBV11-2 and TRBJ2-1, with 14 bases matching TRBD2. Trimming cost V 6 bases and J 0 bases; bases outside gene matches: 10. Germline V gene sequence: CDR1 SGHAT, CDR2 FQNNGV. The CDR3 has 19 amino acids. CDR3 DNA sequence: TGTGCCAGCAGGCGACTAGCGGGAGGGCCCGTCAGCTCCTACAATGAGCAGTTCTTC. This codes for CASRRLAGGPVSSYNEQFF.

Only a few counts were recorded for this clone. The chain has TRBV13 and TRBJ2-7; 7 bases are shared with TRBD2. V dropped 4 bases and J dropped 4; count of bases not matched to a gene: 10. From germline, CDR1 is PRHDT and CDR2 FYEKMQ (reference sequence). The CDR3 spans 15 residues. CDR3: CASSSQRAGRYEQYF. CDR3 coding DNA: TGTGCCAGCAGCTCCCAGAGAGCGGGAAGGTACGAGCAGTACTTC.

The chain recombines TRBV7-2 with TRBJ2-1; 14 nucleotides line up with TRBD2. The CDR3 sequence is 15 residues long. Germline CDR1 SGHTA, CDR2 FQGNSA. J lost 7 bases, V lost 5 bases, and 4 bases had no gene match. CDR3 residues: CASSGGLAGGNEQFF. The CDR3 bases are TGTGCCAGCAGCGGAGGACTAGCGGGAGGTAATGAGCAGTTCTTC. Supplemented by reference TRBV7-2 and TRBJ2-1, the full variable domain reads GAGVSQSPSNKVTEKGKDVELRCDPISGHTALYWYRQSLGQGLEFLIYFQGNSAPDKSGLPSDRFSAERTGGSVSTLTIQRTQQEDSAVYLCASSGGLAGGNEQFFGPGTRLTVL.

This rearrangement joins TRBV7-6 to TRBJ2-3; the match to TRBD2 covers 12 bases. J was trimmed by 2 bases and V by 4 bases; bases with no gene match: 7. The length of the CDR3 is 17 residues. Germline assignment: CDR1 SGHVS and CDR2 FNYEAQ. The CDR3 DNA reads TGTGCCAGCAGCTCTAGGACTAGCGGGACCTACACAGATACGCAGTATTTT. It codes for CASSSRTSGTYTDTQYF. Full variable domain (missing parts from reference TRBV7-6 and TRBJ2-3): GAGVSQSPRYKVTKRGQDVALRCDPISGHVSLYWYRQALGQGPEFLTYFNYEAQQDKSGLPNDRFSAERPEGSISTLTIQRTEQRDSAMYRCASSSRTSGTYTDTQYFGPGTRLTVL.

This rearrangement joins TRBV5-6 to TRBJ1-5, with 9 bases lining up with TRBD1. V was clipped by 4 bases and J by 6 bases; unmatched bases: 11. The germline V gene encodes CDR1 SGHDT and CDR2 YYEEEE. The CDR3 is made up of 16 amino acids. For the CDR3, the DNA is TGTGCCAGCAGCATATACCGGGACAGGGACCTTCAGCCCCAGCATTTT. Protein product: CASSIYRDRDLQPQHF.

This rearrangement joins TRBV12-5 to TRBJ2-7; 10 bases map to TRBD1. V was clipped by 5 bases and J by 5 bases; unmatched bases: 15. CDR1 is LGHNT, CDR2 FRNRAP, per germline. This CDR3 contains 17 residues. The CDR3 sequence is CASGPYDLRDRGHEQYF. The CDR3 DNA follows: TGTGCTAGTGGTCCGTACGACCTCCGGGACAGGGGCCACGAGCAGTACTTC.

The J gene is TRBJ2-1, the V gene TRBV19, with TRBD2 identical over 12 bases. CDR1 LNHDA and CDR2 SQIVND come from the germline V gene (reference sequence). This CDR3 region has 19 residues. In nucleotides, the CDR3 is TGTGGATCTAGCGGGAGGGCCGGAAGGAGTAACCCTACCGGGAATGAGCAGTTCTTC. Amino acid sequence: CGSSGRAGRSNPTGNEQFF.

The V and J genes are TRBV7-9 and TRBJ1-1, with D tentatively TRBD1 (5 bases). Trimming stripped 5 bases from V and 10 bases from J, with 14 bases between. The CDR3 sequence is 12 residues long. Per the germline V gene, CDR1 is SEHNR and CDR2 is FQNEAQ (reference sequence). CDR3 nucleotides: TGTGCCAGCAGCCGTACTGGCCAGGGAGCTTTCTTT. Protein: CASSRTGQGAFF.

The chain combines TRBV27 with TRBJ1-5, with D possibly being TRBD1 (5 bases). The CDR3 consists of 15 residues. V was cut by 6 bases and J by 1 base, with 13 bases left in between. Germline V gene sequence: CDR1 MNHEY, CDR2 SMNVEV (reference sequence). The CDR3 loop reads CASSQGTSSNQPQHF. The CDR3 nucleotides read TGTGCCAGCAGCCAAGGGACTTCGAGCAATCAGCCCCAGCATTTT.

The CDR3 reads CASSQKRNEQFF. DNA for the CDR3: TGTGCCAGCAGCCAAAAGCGGAATGAGCAGTTCTTC. J is TRBJ2-1 and V is TRBV3-1 (or the pseudogene TRBV3-2); D might be TRBD2 (5 bases). CDR1 is LGHDT, CDR2 YNNKEL, per germline (reference sequence). The V and J ends lost 2 bases and 7 bases respectively, with 6 bases between them. The CDR3 covers 12 residues.

The CDR3 DNA reads as TGTGCCAGCAGATACGTGGGGTCCCGTAGCGGGGCCTACGAGCAGTACTTC. This sequence encodes CASRYVGSRSGAYEQYF. The chain links TRBV27 to TRBJ2-7; 8 nucleotides agree with TRBD2. Germline V lookup: CDR1 MNHEY, CDR2 SMNVEV (reference sequence). Losses at the gene ends were 6 bases for V and 2 bases for J; bases not matched to a gene: 15. There are 17 residues in the CDR3.

The table lists this clone with a few counts. The chain employs TRBV4-3 and TRBJ2-2, with 14 bases lining up with TRBD2. J lost 5 bases, V lost 4 bases, and 6 bases had no gene match. Per germline, CDR1 LGHNA and CDR2 YSLEER. The CDR3 covers 17 residues. CDR3 sequence: CASSPGLAGVRTGELFF. As DNA, the CDR3 is TGCGCCAGCAGCCCGGGACTAGCGGGAGTGCGGACCGGGGAGCTGTTTTTT.

This chain connects TRBV10-3 to TRBJ1-2, with 10 bases lining up with TRBD1. V was pared by 7 bases and J by 4 bases, with 6 bases of the junction left unmatched. This CDR3 contains 14 residues. Looked up from germline, CDR1 is ENHRY and CDR2 is SYGVKD. In nucleotides, the CDR3 is TGTGCCATCATGGCGGGACAGGGGAGCTATGGCTACACCTTC. Its translation is CAIMAGQGSYGYTF.

The chain carries TRBV7-6 and TRBJ2-3, with unresolved D. The CDR3 covers 15 residues. Germline CDR1 SGHVS, CDR2 FNYEAQ. Deletions cut 1 base from V and 4 bases from J, with 12 bases between. The CDR3: CASSLGLVLPDTQYF. The CDR3 DNA is TGTGCCAGCAGCTTAGGGCTAGTTCTTCCAGATACGCAGTATTTT. Full variable domain (outside the CDR3, taken from reference TRBV7-6 and TRBJ2-3): GAGVSQSPRYKVTKRGQDVALRCDPISGHVSLYWYRQALGQGPEFLTYFNYEAQQDKSGLPNDRFSAERPEGSISTLTIQRTEQRDSAMYRCASSLGLVLPDTQYFGPGTRLTVL.

The rearrangement joins TRBV5-1 to TRBJ2-3; D gene ambiguous. CDR1 is SGHRS and CDR2 is YFSETQ in the germline V gene. CDR3 length: 14 amino acids. Trimming left V 4 bases short and J 7 bases short, with 16 bases between. The CDR3 DNA sequence: TGCGCCAGCAGCGGCCCTGAGGCTGATAATACGCAGTATTTT. As protein: CASSGPEADNTQYF. The complete variable domain, with remaining parts taken from reference TRBV5-1 and TRBJ2-3, reads KAGVTQTPRYLIKTRGQQVTLSCSPISGHRSVSWYQQTPGQGLQFLFEYFSETQRNKGNFPGRFSGRQFSNSRSEMNVSTLELGDSALYLCASSGPEADNTQYFGPGTRLTVL.

The rearrangement joins TRBV27 to TRBJ2-1; 14 nucleotides agree with TRBD2. The CDR3 runs 15 residues. Germline CDR1 is MNHEY and CDR2 is SMNVEV (reference sequence). The V segment lost 4 bases and the J segment 8 bases; nucleotides outside the gene matches: 4. The CDR3 is CASSWTSGRLDEQFF. The CDR3 DNA is TGTGCCAGCAGTTGGACTAGCGGGAGGTTGGATGAGCAGTTCTTC.

For the CDR3, the DNA is TGCGCCAGCAGCCATCGAACTAGCGGGCAATACAATGAGCAGTTCTTC. This sequence encodes CASSHRTSGQYNEQFF. The chain couples TRBV4-3 to TRBJ2-1, with TRBD2 identical over 9 bases. Germline lookup yields CDR1 LGHNA and CDR2 YSLEER. CDR3 length: 16 residues. J gave up 4 bases and V 3 bases, and 7 bases lay outside the gene matches.

V usage is TRBV2 and J usage is TRBJ2-3, with a weak D call TRBD2 (5 bases). Germline CDR1 SNHLY, CDR2 FYNNEI. Deletions cut 6 bases from V and 1 base from J, with 11 bases between. CDR3 size: 14 residues. The chain's CDR3 is CASRGNSGTDTQYF. CDR3 nucleotide sequence: TGTGCCAGCAGGGGCAATAGCGGCACAGATACGCAGTATTTT.

The chain combines TRBV7-3 with TRBJ2-5; the match to TRBD2 covers 7 bases. Germline assignment: CDR1 SGHTA and CDR2 FQGTGA. This CDR3 spans 15 amino acids. The ends lost 2 bases at V and 2 bases at J; junction bases unmatched: 5. The CDR3, as DNA: TGTGCCAGCAGCTTATTTCCAGCGGGGCAAGAGACCCAGTACTTC. Translation: CASSLFPAGQETQYF.

This clone occurred a few times. This chain links TRBV7-2 with TRBJ2-2; weak D call: TRBD2 (6 bases). Germline V lookup: CDR1 SGHTA, CDR2 FQGNSA. This CDR3 comprises 15 residues. V was pared by 0 bases and J by 4 bases, with 9 bases between. The CDR3 sequence: CASSLALGGTGELFF. In DNA, the CDR3 is TGTGCCAGCAGCTTAGCACTGGGGGGCACCGGGGAGCTGTTTTTT.